This record concerns one TCR beta chain sequence. This entry comes from a study of blood T cell repertoires in COVID-19. Looking at the study overall: The origin of the acute and convalescent COVID-19 samples was the United States, Italy and Spain.

Clones were sequenced by immunoSEQ multiplex PCR, and TCRdb holds only the in-frame ones, with some missing. The sample holds about 170,000 clones, 83% seen once. The CDR3 sequence is 17 residues long. The J segment lost 2 bases and the V segment lost 8 bases, leaving 16 bases of the junction unmatched. Germline values: CDR1 KGHSH, CDR2 LQKENI. Sequencing was performed on peripheral blood. This rearrangement joins TRBV18 to TRBJ1-2; 8 bases agree with TRBD1. The TCR was taken from a woman between 70 and 85 years old who had recovered from COVID-19. CDR3 region: CASQGGPQTGGNYGYTF. The CDR3 nucleotides read TGTGCCAGCCAAGGGGGACCTCAAACAGGGGGGAACTATGGCTACACCTTC.